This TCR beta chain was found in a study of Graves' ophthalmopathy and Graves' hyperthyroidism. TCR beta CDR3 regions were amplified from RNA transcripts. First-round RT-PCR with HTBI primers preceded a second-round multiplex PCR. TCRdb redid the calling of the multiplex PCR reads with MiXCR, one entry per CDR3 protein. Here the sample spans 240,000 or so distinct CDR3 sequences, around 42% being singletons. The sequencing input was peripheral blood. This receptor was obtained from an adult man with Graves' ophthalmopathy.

The CDR3 DNA sequence: TGTGCCAGCAGTCCCCTCCTGGACAGGGGGCTCACTGAAGCTTTCTTT. It yields the protein CASSPLLDRGLTEAFF. V is TRBV6-2 or TRBV6-3 and J is TRBJ1-1, with 11 bases lining up with TRBD1. V dropped 5 bases and J dropped 4; count of bases not matched to a gene: 9. Germline V gives CDR1 MNHEY, CDR2 SVGEGT. The CDR3 sequence is 16 residues long.